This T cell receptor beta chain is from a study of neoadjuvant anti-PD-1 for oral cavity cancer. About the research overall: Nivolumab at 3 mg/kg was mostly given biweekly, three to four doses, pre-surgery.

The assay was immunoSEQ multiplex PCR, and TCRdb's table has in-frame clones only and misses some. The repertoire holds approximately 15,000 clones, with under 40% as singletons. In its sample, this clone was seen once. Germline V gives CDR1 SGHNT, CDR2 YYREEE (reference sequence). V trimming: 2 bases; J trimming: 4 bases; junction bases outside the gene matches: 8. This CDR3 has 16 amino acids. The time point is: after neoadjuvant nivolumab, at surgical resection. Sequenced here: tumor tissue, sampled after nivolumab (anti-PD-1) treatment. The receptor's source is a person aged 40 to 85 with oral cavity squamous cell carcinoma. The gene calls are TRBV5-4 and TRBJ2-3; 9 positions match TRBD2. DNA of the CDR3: TGTGCCAGCAGCTTCGGACGCGGGGGGGCATCAGATACGCAGTATTTT. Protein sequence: CASSFGRGGASDTQYF.